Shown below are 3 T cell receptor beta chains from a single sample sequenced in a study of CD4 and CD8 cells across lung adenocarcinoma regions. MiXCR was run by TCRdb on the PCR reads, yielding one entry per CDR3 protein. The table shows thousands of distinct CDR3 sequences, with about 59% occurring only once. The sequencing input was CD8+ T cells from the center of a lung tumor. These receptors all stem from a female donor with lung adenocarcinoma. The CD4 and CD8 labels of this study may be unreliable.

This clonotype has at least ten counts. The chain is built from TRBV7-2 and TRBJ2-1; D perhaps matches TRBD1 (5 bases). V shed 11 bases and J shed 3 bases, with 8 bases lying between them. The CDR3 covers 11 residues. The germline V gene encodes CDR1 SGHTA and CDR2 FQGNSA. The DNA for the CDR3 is TGTGCCGAACAGGTCTACAATGAGCAGTTCTTC. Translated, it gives CAEQVYNEQFF.

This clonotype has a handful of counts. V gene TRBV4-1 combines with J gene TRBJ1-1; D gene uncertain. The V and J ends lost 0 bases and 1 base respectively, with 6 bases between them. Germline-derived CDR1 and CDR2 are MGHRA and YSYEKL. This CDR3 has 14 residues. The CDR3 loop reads CASSQDAGNTEAFF. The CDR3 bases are TGCGCCAGCAGCCAAGATGCAGGGAACACTGAAGCTTTCTTT.

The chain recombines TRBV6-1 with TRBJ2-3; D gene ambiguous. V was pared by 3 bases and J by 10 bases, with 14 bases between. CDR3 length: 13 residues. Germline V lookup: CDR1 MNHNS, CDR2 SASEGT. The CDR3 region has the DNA TGTGCCAGCAGTGAGATGTTGAACGGTGCGCAGTATTTT. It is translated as CASSEMLNGAQYF.